Below, 23 T cell receptor beta chains from the same sample are listed, as sequenced in a study of blood T cells in healthy people across ages. Using a J-beta primer mix together with a sample-barcoded 5' primer, a second PCR was run for about 6 to 12 cycles. Via MiXCR, TCRdb re-called the 5' RACE reads, giving one row per CDR3 protein. The data hold under 2,000,000 distinct CDR3 sequences, with roughly 52% observed a single time. The source material was blood. These receptor sequences come from a woman aged 40-49 years in good health.

CDR3 in DNA: TGTGCCAGCGGACGCCGGGACAGGGAGGGGAGGCAGTTCTTC. It yields the protein CASGRRDREGRQFF. The rearrangement joins TRBV7-2 to TRBJ2-1; TRBD1 aligns across 9 bases. V shed 8 bases, J shed 12 bases, and the junction held 14 bases outside the gene matches. Germline-derived CDR1 and CDR2 are SGHTA and FQGNSA. The CDR3 spans 14 residues. The variable domain in full, completed from reference TRBV7-2 and TRBJ2-1, reads GAGVSQSPSNKVTEKGKDVELRCDPISGHTALYWYRQSLGQGLEFLIYFQGNSAPDKSGLPSDRFSAERTGGSVSTLTIQRTQQEDSAVYLCASGRRDREGRQFFGPGTRLTVL.

This clonotype has just a few counts. The CDR3 is CASNSRDTLTDTQYF. CDR3 DNA sequence: TGTGCCAGCAACTCGCGGGACACTCTAACAGATACGCAGTATTTT. The chain carries TRBV25-1 and TRBJ2-3, with D tentatively TRBD1 or TRBD2 (6 bases each). This CDR3 spans 15 amino acids. Trimming stripped 7 bases from V and 3 bases from J, with 17 bases between. CDR1 and CDR2 from the germline V gene are MGHDK and SYGVNS.

The rearrangement uses TRBV2 and TRBJ1-5; no clear D gene. Trimming took 2 bases from V and 7 from J, leaving 12 bases between them. Germline lookup yields CDR1 SNHLY and CDR2 FYNNEI. This CDR3 has 14 residues. The CDR3 DNA follows: TGTGCCAGCAGTGAATGGGGAATCGGACAGCCCCAGCATTTT. As protein: CASSEWGIGQPQHF.

The rearrangement links TRBV7-2 to TRBJ2-1; no clear D gene. CDR3 length: 15 amino acids. CDR1 is SGHTA and CDR2 is FQGNSA in the germline V gene. Trimming removed 4 bases at V and 0 bases at J, with 10 bases between. The CDR3 sequence: CASSSLGVSYNEQFF. CDR3 coding DNA: TGTGCCAGCAGCTCCCTGGGCGTCTCCTACAATGAGCAGTTCTTC.

V gene TRBV20-1 combines with J gene TRBJ2-5; 12 positions match TRBD2. The J call may be in error: the DNA end matches TRBJ2-7 better. The CDR3 extends over 15 amino acids. Germline V gives CDR1 DFQATT, CDR2 SNEGSKA (reference sequence). CDR3 protein: CSAIMTSGGPYEQYF. CDR3 coding DNA: TGCAGTGCAATAATGACTAGCGGGGGCCCCTACGAGCAGTACTTC.

J is TRBJ2-1 and V is TRBV9; 8 positions agree with TRBD2. In germline, CDR1 is SGDLS, CDR2 YYNGEE. The trim removed 0 bases at V and 4 bases at J, leaving 12 bases unmatched. This CDR3 region has 18 residues. CDR3 nucleotide sequence: TGTGCCAGCAGCGTAGATATACGGGGGGGTCCCACTTACAATGAGCAGTTCTTC. Encoded protein: CASSVDIRGGPTYNEQFF.

This clonotype was counted once. The V call is TRBV7-2, the J call TRBJ2-5; D might be TRBD2 (5 bases). Per germline, CDR1 SGHTA and CDR2 FQGNSA. The V gene lost 5 bases and the J gene lost 2 bases, with 27 bases spanning the gap. CDR3 size: 19 residues. Here the CDR3 reads CASSLPWDSPLASQETQYF. The CDR3, as DNA: TGTGCCAGCAGCCTCCCTTGGGATTCCCCCTTAGCGTCGCAAGAGACCCAGTACTTC. The full variable domain, rest sourced from reference TRBV7-2 and TRBJ2-5, is GAGVSQSPSNKVTEKGKDVELRCDPISGHTALYWYRQSLGQGLEFLIYFQGNSAPDKSGLPSDRFSAERTGGSVSTLTIQRTQQEDSAVYLCASSLPWDSPLASQETQYFGPGTRLLVL.

V gene TRBV20-1 combines with J gene TRBJ1-2; D is perhaps TRBD1 (6 bases). Per the germline V gene, CDR1 is DFQATT and CDR2 is SNEGSKA (reference sequence). The V end lost 1 base, the J end lost 0 bases, and 21 bases lay between the germline ends. CDR3 length equals 18 residues. The CDR3 is CSARGFPDSSVSNYGYTF. Written as DNA, the CDR3 is TGCAGTGCTAGAGGGTTCCCGGACAGCTCGGTATCTAACTATGGCTACACCTTC.

This clonotype was recorded a few times. This CDR3 reads CASRQKGGLSSPLHF. DNA of the CDR3: TGTGCCAGCAGACAGAAGGGGGGCCTCAGCTCACCCCTCCACTTT. The chain combines TRBV25-1 with TRBJ1-6; D may be TRBD1 (6 bases). The V and J ends lost 6 bases and 10 bases respectively, with 19 bases between them. The CDR3 is 15 amino acids. CDR1 and CDR2 (germline): MGHDK, SYGVNS. Together with reference TRBV25-1 and TRBJ1-6, the CDR3 gives the full variable domain: EADIYQTPRYLVIGTGKKITLECSQTMGHDKMYWYQQDPGMELHLIHYSYGVNSTEKGDLSSESTVSRIRTEHFPLTLESARPSHTSQYLCASRQKGGLSSPLHFGNGTRLTVT.

The V and J genes are TRBV15 and TRBJ1-5; TRBD1 agrees at 9 bases. The CDR3 is 15 residues long. Germline V gene data show CDR1 as LNHNV and CDR2 as YYDKDF (reference sequence). The V gene end was trimmed by 3 bases and the J gene end by 4 bases; junction bases not matched to a gene: 4. CDR3 DNA sequence: TGTGCCACCAGCAGGGCCGGGACAGGGAATCAGCCCCAGCATTTT. Encoded protein: CATSRAGTGNQPQHF.

This clonotype was found many times. The chain is built from TRBV20-1 and TRBJ2-3; 8 nucleotides match TRBD1. Trimming removed 4 bases from V and 1 base from J; junction bases left unmatched: 7. The CDR3 runs 15 residues. Germline V gene sequence: CDR1 DFQATT, CDR2 SNEGSKA (reference sequence). The CDR3 reads CSATNTGGRTDTQYF. CDR3 in DNA: TGCAGTGCTACCAACACAGGGGGTCGCACAGATACGCAGTATTTT.

This clonotype was seen more than once but under ten times. The chain employs TRBV7-8 and TRBJ2-5, with TRBD2 matching over 7 bases. There are 12 residues in the CDR3. CDR1 SGHVS and CDR2 FQNEAQ come from the germline V gene. The V segment lost 8 bases and the J segment 5 bases; nucleotides outside the gene matches: 5. This CDR3 is CASLGEGETQYF. The CDR3 coding sequence is TGTGCCAGCCTGGGGGAGGGCGAGACCCAGTACTTC.

The chain joins TRBV5-6 to TRBJ2-7; 8 bases are shared with TRBD2. Germline CDR1 reads SGHDT; CDR2 reads YYEEEE. This CDR3 is 15 amino acids long. V gave up 0 bases and J gave up 3 bases; unmatched junction bases: 5. DNA of the CDR3: TGTGCCAGCAGCTTGGGCGGGGGGCCCAACTACGAGCAGTACTTC. Its translation: CASSLGGGPNYEQYF.

This clonotype turned up a few times. The CDR3 coding sequence is TGTGCCAGCAGTTTATCCCCCTCACAAAGGGGGCGGCAAGAGACCCAGTACTTC. Protein product: CASSLSPSQRGRQETQYF. The rearrangement uses TRBV27 and TRBJ2-5; 7 nucleotides agree with TRBD1. CDR1 is MNHEY and CDR2 is SMNVEV in the germline V gene (reference sequence). CDR3 length equals 18 residues. Germline trimming cut 0 bases from V and 2 bases from J; bases unmatched to any gene: 12.

The chain is built from TRBV19 and TRBJ2-7; TRBD2 aligns across 7 bases. After removal of 3 bases from V and 0 bases from J, the junction contained 2 bases not matched to a gene. The CDR3 covers 14 residues. Looked up from germline, CDR1 is LNHDA and CDR2 is SQIVND (reference sequence). The CDR3 protein is CASSMSGVSYEQYF. The CDR3 coding sequence is TGTGCCAGTAGTATGAGCGGGGTCTCCTACGAGCAGTACTTC. Full variable domain (remainder filled in from reference TRBV19 and TRBJ2-7): DGGITQSPKYLFRKEGQNVTLSCEQNLNHDAMYWYRQDPGQGLRLIYYSQIVNDFQKGDIAEGYSVSREKKESFPLTVTSAQKNPTAFYLCASSMSGVSYEQYFGPGTRLTVT.

This clonotype was seen more than once but under ten times. The V gene is TRBV5-1, the J gene TRBJ2-3; D gene ambiguous. CDR1 SGHRS and CDR2 YFSETQ come from the germline V gene. V gave up 2 bases and J gave up 4 bases, with 11 bases separating them. This CDR3 region has 14 residues. The CDR3 DNA follows: TGCGCCAGCAGCTTAGCTACGACCGCAGATACGCAGTATTTT. It codes for CASSLATTADTQYF.

In the case of this clonotype: The junction departs from the called germline gene at one end, perhaps through a read error. The chain combines TRBV20-1 with TRBJ2-1, with 9 positions matching TRBD2. In germline, CDR1 is DFQATT, CDR2 SNEGSKA (reference sequence). This CDR3 is 13 amino acids long. The DNA for the CDR3 is TGCAGTGCGAGAGAGCGGGGGGTCGGTGAGCAGTTCTTC. Its translation: CSARERGVGEQFF.

The gene calls are TRBV20-1 and TRBJ2-5, with 8 bases lining up with TRBD2. The germline V gene has CDR1 DFQATT and CDR2 SNEGSKA (reference sequence). After removal of 0 bases from V and 11 bases from J, the junction contained 20 bases not matched to a gene. This CDR3 comprises 17 residues. CDR3 nucleotide sequence: TGCAGTGCTAGAGATGCCTCGCCAGCGGGGGCACGTAATGAGCAGTACTTC. Its translation is CSARDASPAGARNEQYF.

The DNA for the CDR3 is TGCAGTGCTAGAGGGGACATAACACCCCTCCACTTT. It specifies CSARGDITPLHF. The chain uses TRBV20-1 and TRBJ1-6; perhaps TRBD1 as D (6 bases). Germline CDR1 reads DFQATT; CDR2 reads SNEGSKA (reference sequence). V lost 1 base, J lost 11 bases, and 9 bases lay in between. This CDR3 contains 12 residues.

This rearrangement joins TRBV6-6 to TRBJ1-1, with D unresolved. The germline V gene encodes CDR1 MNHNY and CDR2 SVGAGI (reference sequence). V lost 4 bases to trimming and J lost 0 bases, with 6 bases between them. The length of the CDR3 is 13 residues. The CDR3 region is CASSSQLNTEAFF. The CDR3 region has the DNA TGTGCCAGCAGTTCTCAATTGAACACTGAAGCTTTCTTT.

This sequence joins TRBV6-2 or TRBV6-3 and TRBJ1-4; unclear D gene. Germline V gene sequence: CDR1 MNHEY, CDR2 SVGEGT. V gave up 2 bases and J gave up 7 bases, with 5 bases separating them. The CDR3 length is 12 residues. The CDR3 DNA reads as TGTGCCAGCAGTTACGAGGCTGAAAAACTGTTTTTT. It codes for CASSYEAEKLFF.

This clonotype was counted a few times. V is TRBV6-2 or TRBV6-3 and J is TRBJ1-2; 9 bases map to TRBD1. This CDR3 region has 15 residues. Germline CDR1 MNHEY, CDR2 SVGEGT. The V and J ends lost 6 bases and 2 bases, in that order; junction bases with no gene match: 7. CDR3 sequence (DNA): TGTGCCAGCAGGCTACAGGGGGCCGGGAACTATGGCTACACCTTC. It encodes CASRLQGAGNYGYTF.

This chain uses TRBV14 with TRBJ2-7, with D perhaps TRBD2 (7 bases). Deletions cut 0 bases from V and 0 bases from J, with 21 bases between. Germline V gene data show CDR1 as SGHDN and CDR2 as FVKESK. The CDR3 extends over 19 amino acids. CDR3 sequence (DNA): TGTGCCAGCAGCCAAGACCCGTTGTCGGGGGGCGACAGCTCCTACGAGCAGTACTTC. Its translation is CASSQDPLSGGDSSYEQYF.